This TCR beta chain comes out of a study of response to subunit inactivated influenza vaccine. A single record per CDR3 protein comes from TCRdb applying MiXCR to the RT-PCR reads. The sample has around 850,000 distinct CDR3 sequences; roughly 18% are singletons. This clonotype was observed a few times. V was cut by 3 bases and J by 2 bases, with 11 bases left in between. Germline V gene sequence: CDR1 SGHAT, CDR2 FQNNGV. The CDR3 is 15 amino acids. V is TRBV11-2 and J is TRBJ2-1; D may be TRBD1 or TRBD2 (6 bases each). The specimen was PBMCs from blood, collected 4 to 6 days after vaccination. The sequence was collected from a man aged 50 or older who received an inactivated influenza vaccine. CDR3 residues: CASSFVGGPYNEQFF. CDR3 nucleotides: TGTGCCAGCAGCTTTGTGGGGGGCCCCTACAATGAGCAGTTCTTC.